The 25 T cell receptor beta chains in this list originate from one sample, sequenced in a study of neurological immune-mediated disorders. TCRdb reanalysed the 5' RACE reads using MiXCR and keeps one entry per CDR3 protein. The top ten hold approximately 6.6% of the sample, which has tens of thousands of distinct CDR3 sequences, over 8.5% seen once. Time point meaning: longitudinal time-point 1 (baseline). The sequenced sample was PBMCs. All receptors come from a male donor with HTLV-1-associated myelopathy (HAM/TSP).

This clonotype was seen many times. The rearrangement links TRBV29-1 to TRBJ2-7; no definite D call. Germline V gene lookup returns CDR1 SQVTM and CDR2 ANQGSEA. The CDR3 has 12 amino acids. Trimming stripped 4 bases from V and 4 bases from J, with 11 bases between. This CDR3 reads CSVGYTRYEQYF. For the CDR3, the DNA is TGCAGCGTTGGGTACACCAGATACGAGCAGTACTTC.

Many counts were recorded for this clonotype. This rearrangement joins TRBV20-1 to TRBJ1-2, with TRBD1 as a possible D gene (6 bases). The CDR3 extends over 13 amino acids. V was trimmed by 3 bases and J by 0 bases, leaving 8 bases between them. Germline values: CDR1 DFQATT, CDR2 SNEGSKA (reference sequence). The CDR3 loop is CSARGATNYGYTF. The DNA of the CDR3 is TGCAGTGCTAGGGGGGCTACTAACTATGGCTACACCTTC.

V and J are TRBV20-1 and TRBJ1-4; a weak D match, TRBD1 (5 bases). The CDR3 is 17 amino acids. Trimming took off 0 bases at V and 7 bases at J, with 21 bases between the two ends. Germline CDR1 reads DFQATT; CDR2 reads SNEGSKA (reference sequence). For the CDR3, the DNA is TGCAGTGCTAGAGAGTTCCACCCTCAGGGTTCCAGTGAAAAACTGTTTTTT. Its translation is CSAREFHPQGSSEKLFF.

The genes are TRBV5-1 and TRBJ2-7; D gene ambiguous. Germline V gene sequence: CDR1 SGHRS, CDR2 YFSETQ. The CDR3 totals 14 residues. V shed 3 bases and J shed 5 bases, with 15 bases lying between them. In nucleotides, the CDR3 is TGCGCCAGCAGCTCGGCTTGGGGTCGGGACGAGCAGTACTTC. This translates into CASSSAWGRDEQYF.

V and J are TRBV7-9 and TRBJ2-5; D is undetermined. The V and J ends lost 3 bases and 4 bases respectively, with 9 bases between them. Germline V gene sequence: CDR1 SEHNR, CDR2 FQNEAQ (reference sequence). This CDR3 is built from 13 residues. CDR3 nucleotides: TGTGCCAGCAGCTTTGTGCCTGTAGAGACCCAGTACTTC. Protein sequence: CASSFVPVETQYF. The whole variable domain, remainder taken from reference TRBV7-9 and TRBJ2-5, is DTGVSQNPRHKITKRGQNVTFRCDPISEHNRLYWYRQTLGQGPEFLTYFQNEAQLEKSRLLSDRFSAERPKGSFSTLEIQRTEQGDSAMYLCASSFVPVETQYFGPGTRLLVL.

This clonotype was counted ten times or more. The chain employs TRBV20-1 and TRBJ2-5, with D possibly TRBD2 on 6 matching bases. Trimming left V 5 bases short and J 5 bases short, with 15 bases between. The CDR3 consists of 13 residues. CDR1 is DFQATT and CDR2 is SNEGSKA in the germline V gene (reference sequence). CDR3 in DNA: TGCAGTGCTGAGGGGCCTGGGGGGGAGACCCAGTACTTC. Amino acids: CSAEGPGGETQYF.

The sample holds many counts of this clonotype. The chain couples TRBV5-1 to TRBJ1-5; D perhaps matches TRBD1 (6 bases). Trimming cost V 0 bases and J 7 bases, with 8 bases left between them. Per the germline V gene, CDR1 is SGHRS and CDR2 is YFSETQ. The CDR3 runs to 13 residues. The CDR3 loop is CASSLGTEQPQHF. The CDR3 DNA reads TGCGCCAGCAGCTTGGGGACAGAACAGCCCCAGCATTTT.

This clonotype appeared a few times. The rearrangement joins TRBV6-5 to TRBJ2-2, with D perhaps TRBD1 (5 bases). CDR1 MNHEY and CDR2 SVGAGI come from the germline V gene. Trimming took off 0 bases at V and 0 bases at J, with 14 bases between the two ends. The CDR3 consists of 18 residues. The CDR3 sequence: CASSYSSRTRPNTGELFF. The CDR3 DNA reads as TGTGCCAGCAGTTACTCCTCAAGGACACGTCCGAACACCGGGGAGCTGTTTTTT.

This clonotype was detected ten times or more. V is TRBV5-1 and J is TRBJ2-3; tentatively, D is TRBD1 or TRBD2 (5 bases each). V shed 7 bases and J shed 6 bases, with 12 bases lying between them. This CDR3 has 12 amino acids. Germline V CDR1 and CDR2: SGHRS, YFSETQ. DNA of the CDR3: TGCGCCAGCCGCCGGGGCATGGATACGCAGTATTTT. Translation: CASRRGMDTQYF.

Many counts were recorded for this clonotype. The chain employs TRBV5-1 and TRBJ1-2; D is unclear. CDR1 and CDR2 (germline): SGHRS, YFSETQ. CDR3 length equals 14 residues. Between the trimmed V and J ends, which lost 4 bases and 2 bases, there was a span of 12 bases. The CDR3 DNA sequence: TGCGCCAGCAGCGCCTCAGGAACCAACTATGGCTACACCTTC. It yields the protein CASSASGTNYGYTF.

This clonotype came up many times. The rearrangement uses TRBV5-1 and TRBJ2-1; no reliable D call. CDR1 and CDR2 (germline): SGHRS, YFSETQ. V was pared by 3 bases and J by 3 bases, with 13 bases between. This CDR3 contains 15 residues. The CDR3 DNA follows: TGCGCCAGCAGCTCCGGCAATACTGGCTACAATGAGCAGTTCTTC. It specifies CASSSGNTGYNEQFF.

Ten or more counts support this clonotype. V and J are TRBV10-3 and TRBJ2-1, with D possibly called TRBD1 or TRBD2 (6 bases each). The V gene's germline CDR1 is ENHRY and CDR2 SYGVKD. CDR3 size: 12 residues. Trimming pared 2 bases from V and 9 bases from J, leaving 8 bases between. The CDR3 here is CAISEEGGEQFF. CDR3 sequence (DNA): TGTGCCATCAGTGAGGAGGGGGGTGAGCAGTTCTTC.

The J gene is TRBJ2-7, the V gene TRBV28, with D tentatively TRBD1 (6 bases). Germline lookup yields CDR1 MDHEN and CDR2 SYDVKM. The V and J ends lost 7 bases and 1 base respectively, with 8 bases between them. CDR3 length: 12 residues. The chain's CDR3 is CASKGDSYEQYF. CDR3 DNA sequence: TGTGCCAGCAAGGGGGATTCCTACGAGCAGTACTTC.

This clonotype has a count of ten or more. For the CDR3, the DNA is TGTGCCAGCAGTTTCAAACGCTCCACTGAAGCTTTCTTT. Translated, it gives CASSFKRSTEAFF. This chain links TRBV12-3 or TRBV12-4 with TRBJ1-1, with D hard to call. V was trimmed by 3 bases and J by 4 bases, leaving 9 bases between them. CDR3 length: 13 residues.

A remark on this clonotype: This may be a read error, as it is one base from a much larger clone. The gene calls are TRBV5-1 and TRBJ2-1, with D possibly matching TRBD2 (5 bases). The V end lost 1 base, the J end lost 9 bases, and 14 bases lay between the germline ends. Germline V gene lookup returns CDR1 SGHRS and CDR2 YFSETQ. The CDR3 is 14 amino acids. CDR3 in amino acids: CASSLRTVRIEQFF. DNA of the CDR3: TGCGCCAGCAGCTTGCGGACTGTACGTATTGAGCAGTTCTTC.

Many counts were recorded for this clonotype. The J gene is TRBJ2-1, the V gene TRBV19; maybe TRBD1 (5 bases). The CDR3 spans 15 residues. V was shortened by 6 bases and J by 2 bases, with 14 bases between the two germline ends. Per the germline V gene, CDR1 is LNHDA and CDR2 is SQIVND (reference sequence). Written as DNA, the CDR3 is TGTGCCAGTAGCCATAGACAGTTCACCTACAATGAGCAGTTCTTC. Translating it yields CASSHRQFTYNEQFF.

This clonotype was observed many times. The chain is built from TRBV7-9 and TRBJ2-1, with TRBD2 identical over 8 bases. J lost 6 bases, V lost 7 bases, and 5 bases had no gene match. This CDR3 region has 13 residues. Germline CDR1 and CDR2: SEHNR and FQNEAQ (reference sequence). CDR3: CASNRGGLNEQFF. In nucleotides, the CDR3 is TGTGCCAGCAACCGGGGGGGCCTCAATGAGCAGTTCTTC.

This clonotype was counted between two and nine times. CDR3 nucleotide sequence: TGTGCCAGCAGCCCCGACAGGGGGCGCACCTACGAGCAGTACTTC. Protein: CASSPDRGRTYEQYF. V is TRBV5-5 and J is TRBJ2-7, with TRBD1 identical over 10 bases. The CDR3 consists of 15 residues. Per the germline V gene, CDR1 is SGHKS and CDR2 is YYEKEE (reference sequence). V trimming: 4 bases; J trimming: 2 bases; junction bases outside the gene matches: 6.

This clonotype was picked up many times. This sequence joins TRBV7-2 and TRBJ2-3; TRBD2 aligns across 14 bases. Per germline, CDR1 SGHTA and CDR2 FQGNSA. The CDR3 is 17 residues long. The trim removed 2 bases at V and 6 bases at J, leaving 7 bases unmatched. The CDR3 loop reads CASSLRRTSGGRDTQYF. The CDR3 DNA sequence: TGTGCCAGCAGCTTACGCAGGACTAGCGGGGGGCGGGATACGCAGTATTTT.

In this sample, this clonotype turned up many times. This rearrangement joins TRBV10-3 to TRBJ2-3, with a weak D call TRBD2 (5 bases). Germline assignment: CDR1 ENHRY and CDR2 SYGVKD. V lost 10 bases to trimming and J lost 3 bases, with 8 bases between them. The CDR3 is made up of 11 amino acids. CDR3 in amino acids: CATDSTDTQYF. In DNA form, the CDR3 reads TGTGCCACGGACTCTACAGATACGCAGTATTTT.

This clonotype was found many times. J is TRBJ1-6 and V is TRBV20-1; D unresolved. The V end was cut by 0 bases, the J end by 0 bases, with 9 bases between. Germline lookup yields CDR1 DFQATT and CDR2 SNEGSKA (reference sequence). CDR3 length: 16 amino acids. The CDR3 bases are TGCAGTGCTAGAGATCATGAGAGCTCCTATAATTCACCCCTCCACTTT. Encoded protein: CSARDHESSYNSPLHF.

This clonotype was observed at least ten times. The gene calls are TRBV10-3 and TRBJ1-2, with 8 bases fitting TRBD1. The CDR3 is 13 residues long. Unmatched junction bases numbered 6, after V lost 6 bases and J lost 6 bases. CDR1 and CDR2 (germline): ENHRY, SYGVKD. The CDR3 bases are TGTGCCATCAGGCCGACAGGGGAGGATGGCTACACCTTC. Translation gives CAIRPTGEDGYTF.

This clonotype was counted ten times or more. This chain joins TRBV9 and TRBJ2-1, with D perhaps matching TRBD1 or TRBD2 (6 bases each). From germline, CDR1 is SGDLS and CDR2 YYNGEE. The CDR3 is 14 residues long. V was shortened by 0 bases and J by 8 bases, with 12 bases between the two germline ends. The CDR3 protein is CASSVGGAAHEQFF. CDR3 bases: TGTGCCAGCAGCGTAGGGGGGGCGGCCCATGAGCAGTTCTTC.

At least ten counts were recorded for this clonotype. The rearrangement joins TRBV3-1 to TRBJ2-5; 11 bases match TRBD1. CDR3 length equals 15 residues. CDR1 is LGHDT, CDR2 YNNKEL, per germline (reference sequence). J lost 4 bases, V lost 4 bases, and 5 bases had no gene match. The CDR3 sequence: CASSRRTGGVETQYF. The CDR3 DNA sequence: TGTGCCAGCAGCCGACGGACAGGGGGCGTAGAGACCCAGTACTTC.

This clonotype occurred many times. The chain employs TRBV29-1 and TRBJ1-1, with 7 bases lining up with TRBD1. The CDR3 covers 14 residues. CDR1 and CDR2 from the germline V gene are SQVTM and ANQGSEA. J was trimmed by 4 bases and V by 8 bases; bases with no gene match: 13. CDR3 sequence reads: CSSTLMAGGTEAFF. The CDR3 DNA reads TGCAGCTCTACCCTGATGGCAGGGGGCACTGAAGCTTTCTTT. The full variable domain, rest sourced from reference TRBV29-1 and TRBJ1-1, is SAVISQKPSRDICQRGTSLTIQCQVDSQVTMMFWYRQQPGQSLTLIATANQGSEATYESGFVIDKFPISRPNLTFSTLTVSNMSPEDSSIYLCSSTLMAGGTEAFFGQGTRLTVV.